The clone carrying this T cell receptor (beta chain) was seen many times. Its antigen is as yet unknown. This CDR3 has 14 amino acids. Deletions cut 1 base from V and 6 bases from J, with 9 bases between. One entry per CDR3 protein results from TCRdb running MiXCR on the 5' RACE reads. The profile shows just over 350,000 distinct CDR3 sequences, approximately 22% of them singletons. This specimen comes from a study of CD8 T cells in ankylosing spondylitis. Study-wide findings and caveats: Reactive arthritis synovial fluid and blood were previously reported to contain some motif variants.

This sequence was found in a male donor with ankylosing spondylitis or in good health (not recorded which). This rearrangement joins TRBV12-3 or TRBV12-4 to TRBJ2-2; unclear D gene. Material for sequencing was blood, either unsorted or a sorted T cell fraction (not recorded which). The CDR3 spells CASSLGPRSGELFF. The CDR3 nucleotides are TGTGCCAGCAGTTTAGGTCCTAGGTCCGGGGAGCTGTTTTTT.